The next 21 T cell receptor beta chains were all read from a single sample in a study of shared clonotypes between healthy human individuals. The assay was immunoSEQ multiplex PCR, and TCRdb's table has in-frame clones only and misses some. This table has roughly 2.4 million clones, under 97% appearing once. Material for sequencing was naive CD4+ T cells sorted from blood. The subset denotes: CD45RA+ positively selected. The receptors come from a man aged 18 to 35 in good health.

The V gene is TRBV9, the J gene TRBJ2-5; the match to TRBD2 covers 8 bases. The J segment lost 3 bases and the V segment lost 2 bases, leaving 6 bases of the junction unmatched. CDR1 is SGDLS, CDR2 YYNGEE, per germline. The CDR3 sequence is 15 residues long. CDR3: CASSVGTRIEETQYF. DNA for the CDR3: TGTGCCAGCAGCGTCGGGACTAGGATTGAAGAGACCCAGTACTTC.

This chain uses TRBV23-1 with TRBJ1-1; 11 nucleotides line up with TRBD1. TRBV23-1 is treated as an ORF (open reading frame) with a function not yet certain. Losses at the gene ends were 0 bases for V and 1 base for J; bases not matched to a gene: 4. The CDR3 contains 17 residues. CDR3 in DNA: TGCGCCAGCAGTCAATCGTGGACAGGGGGCTGGAACACTGAAGCTTTCTTT. Translated, it gives CASSQSWTGGWNTEAFF.

The chain is built from TRBV10-1 and TRBJ2-5, with 10 bases matching TRBD2. CDR1 WNHNN and CDR2 SYGVQD come from the germline V gene (reference sequence). Unmatched junction bases numbered 8, after V lost 2 bases and J lost 5 bases. The CDR3 length is 16 residues. CDR3: CASSEASGRGQETQYF. DNA of the CDR3: TGCGCCAGCAGTGAGGCTAGCGGGAGAGGCCAGGAGACCCAGTACTTC.

The chain joins TRBV29-1 to TRBJ2-5; 7 bases are shared with TRBD1. With the DNA end fitting TRBJ2-7 better, the J assignment may be wrong. The CDR3 loop spans 12 amino acids. Germline assignment: CDR1 SQVTM and CDR2 ANQGSEA. The CDR3 loop is CSVDRVQDEQYF. CDR3 DNA: TGCAGCGTCGACAGGGTTCAGGACGAGCAGTACTTC.

The chain couples TRBV28 to TRBJ2-7; the D gene is possibly TRBD1 (6 bases). Germline V gives CDR1 MDHEN, CDR2 SYDVKM. Deletions cut 2 bases from V and 2 bases from J, with 13 bases between. There are 15 residues in the CDR3. The DNA of the CDR3 is TGTGCCAGCAGTTTACACCGGGACAAAGCCTACGAGCAGTACTTC. Protein product: CASSLHRDKAYEQYF.

The rearrangement links TRBV6-5 to TRBJ1-2; 7 nucleotides line up with TRBD1. Germline-derived CDR1 and CDR2 are MNHEY and SVGAGI. Trimming cost V 0 bases and J 4 bases; bases outside gene matches: 8. CDR3 length: 16 residues. This chain's CDR3 is CASSYSLQGIFYGYTF. As DNA, the CDR3 is TGTGCCAGCAGTTACTCCCTACAGGGGATCTTCTATGGCTACACCTTC.

The chain is built from TRBV6-6 and TRBJ2-1, with 8 bases identical to TRBD2. The CDR3 has 15 amino acids. The germline V gene has CDR1 MNHNY and CDR2 SVGAGI (reference sequence). With 5 bases clipped from V and 5 bases from J, the junction kept 8 bases outside the gene matches. DNA of the CDR3: TGTGCCAGCAGTCCCGGGAGGGGGTACAACAATGAGCAGTTCTTC. This sequence encodes CASSPGRGYNNEQFF.

The chain carries TRBV6-1 and TRBJ2-7, with D hard to call. Germline CDR1 MNHNS, CDR2 SASEGT. V lost 1 base and J 3 bases, leaving 10 bases between the germline ends. CDR3 length: 14 amino acids. The CDR3 sequence is CASSEVGGVYEQYF. The CDR3 bases are TGTGCCAGCAGTGAAGTGGGTGGAGTCTACGAGCAGTACTTC.

A remark on this clone: The same CDR3 arises from other DNA sequences in this sample as well. The chain recombines TRBV7-9 with TRBJ1-4, with D hard to call. Trimming took 5 bases from V and 0 from J, leaving 7 bases between them. The germline V gene encodes CDR1 SEHNR and CDR2 FQNEAQ (reference sequence). The CDR3 loop spans 14 amino acids. In DNA, the CDR3 is TGTGCCAGCAGCCTAACCTCAACTAATGAAAAACTGTTTTTT. This sequence encodes CASSLTSTNEKLFF.

This chain joins TRBV15 and TRBJ2-1; 7 nucleotides match TRBD2. CDR1 and CDR2 from the germline V gene are LNHNV and YYDKDF (reference sequence). The J segment lost 4 bases and the V segment lost 2 bases, leaving 8 bases of the junction unmatched. The CDR3 is 16 amino acids. DNA of the CDR3: TGTGCCACCAGCAGACTTCCTAGCGGCCCTTACAATGAGCAGTTCTTC. Its translation is CATSRLPSGPYNEQFF.

The rearrangement joins TRBV27 to TRBJ2-3; 7 bases match TRBD2. With 5 bases clipped from V and 2 bases from J, the junction kept 13 bases outside the gene matches. The germline gives CDR1 MNHEY, CDR2 SMNVEV (reference sequence). The CDR3 totals 17 residues. In DNA, the CDR3 is TGTGCCAGCAGTCCTTTTGGGCGGGGGAGACCCACAGATACGCAGTATTTT. It codes for CASSPFGRGRPTDTQYF.

The chain uses TRBV5-1 and TRBJ2-7, with TRBD1 matching over 8 bases. The CDR3 covers 15 residues. Germline assignment: CDR1 SGHRS and CDR2 YFSETQ. The J segment lost 3 bases and the V segment lost 4 bases, leaving 9 bases of the junction unmatched. The CDR3 bases are TGCGCCAGCAGCACTGGACAGGGCTACCTCTACGAGCAGTACTTC. Protein sequence: CASSTGQGYLYEQYF.

The chain joins TRBV5-4 to TRBJ2-5, with D perhaps TRBD2 (5 bases). CDR1 is SGHNT, CDR2 YYREEE, per germline (reference sequence). Trimming shortened V by 0 bases and J by 5 bases, and 14 bases separated the two germline ends. The CDR3 is 15 amino acids. The CDR3 region is CASSLAGASGETQYF. CDR3 in DNA: TGTGCCAGCAGCTTGGCCGGAGCCTCGGGGGAGACCCAGTACTTC. Together with reference TRBV5-4 and TRBJ2-5, the CDR3 gives the full variable domain: ETGVTQSPTHLIKTRGQQVTLRCSSQSGHNTVSWYQQALGQGPQFIFQYYREEENGRGNFPPRFSGLQFPNYSSELNVNALELDDSALYLCASSLAGASGETQYFGPGTRLLVL.

The gene calls are TRBV5-4 and TRBJ2-7; D remains unclear. Per the germline V gene, CDR1 is SGHNT and CDR2 is YYREEE (reference sequence). V gave up 3 bases and J gave up 5 bases, with 15 bases separating them. This CDR3 region has 14 residues. The chain's CDR3 is CASSSAGPWDEQYF. The CDR3 nucleotides are TGTGCCAGCAGCTCCGCCGGGCCCTGGGACGAGCAGTACTTC.

CDR3 region: CASSVPGIPYEQYF. CDR3 DNA: TGTGCCAGCAGTGTACCAGGGATCCCCTACGAGCAGTACTTC. The genes are TRBV28 and TRBJ2-7; possibly TRBD1 for D (5 bases). CDR3 size: 14 residues. V was trimmed by 5 bases and J by 2 bases, leaving 13 bases between them. Germline V lookup: CDR1 MDHEN, CDR2 SYDVKM.

As for this clone: At the DNA level, this CDR3 is encoded by other sequences in the same sample as well. This chain joins TRBV9 and TRBJ2-2; TRBD1 aligns across 8 bases. J was trimmed by 6 bases and V by 4 bases; bases with no gene match: 2. The CDR3 runs to 13 residues. CDR1 and CDR2 from the germline V gene are SGDLS and YYNGEE. CDR3 sequence reads: CASSPTGAGELFF. Here the CDR3 DNA reads TGTGCCAGCAGCCCGACAGGGGCCGGGGAGCTGTTTTTT.

The chain combines TRBV10-2 with TRBJ2-2; perhaps TRBD1 as D (5 bases). CDR1 is WSHSY and CDR2 is SAAADI in the germline V gene. CDR3 length equals 14 residues. With 5 bases removed from V and 1 base from J, the gap between germline ends came to 8 bases. The CDR3 sequence is CASSNDRNTGELFF. Written as DNA, the CDR3 is TGCGCCAGCAGTAATGACAGGAACACCGGGGAGCTGTTTTTT.

The chain uses TRBV7-9 and TRBJ2-1, with D possibly being TRBD2 (5 bases). Per germline, CDR1 SEHNR and CDR2 FQNEAQ (reference sequence). V lost 1 base to trimming and J lost 8 bases, with 9 bases between them. This CDR3 contains 13 residues. CDR3 DNA: TGTGCCAGCAGCTTAGAGGTTAGCGATGAGCAGTTCTTC. Its translation: CASSLEVSDEQFF.

This chain connects TRBV18 to TRBJ2-1, with D maybe TRBD1 (6 bases). The CDR3 sequence is 16 residues long. Trimming removed 3 bases at V and 5 bases at J, with 17 bases between. Germline V gives CDR1 KGHSH, CDR2 LQKENI. CDR3 sequence: CASSPGRNPGDNEQFF. The CDR3 DNA reads TGTGCCAGCTCACCGGGGAGAAACCCAGGGGACAATGAGCAGTTCTTC.

This chain joins TRBV7-2 and TRBJ2-5; 9 nucleotides line up with TRBD2. The CDR3 covers 16 residues. The V gene's germline CDR1 is SGHTA and CDR2 FQGNSA. V shed 4 bases, J shed 2 bases, and the junction held 8 bases outside the gene matches. CDR3 DNA: TGTGCCAGCAGCTCCCGACTAGCGGAGCGTCAAGAGACCCAGTACTTC. It is translated as CASSSRLAERQETQYF.

The V and J genes are TRBV6-1 and TRBJ2-7; 7 bases line up with TRBD2. CDR1 is MNHNS, CDR2 SASEGT, per germline. The CDR3 loop spans 15 amino acids. J lost 2 bases, V lost 7 bases, and 11 bases had no gene match. CDR3 DNA sequence: TGTGCCAGCAACCGTGAACTAGCGCATACCTACGAGCAGTACTTC. Translated, it gives CASNRELAHTYEQYF.